This T cell receptor (beta chain) was found in a study of cytomegalovirus exposure and HLA in healthy donors. General study points: In an earlier analysis, productive rearrangement rates for most beta V segments clustered near 87% or 30%.

Comment on this clone: The antigen is not known.

Looked up from germline, CDR1 is SGHNT and CDR2 is YYREEE (reference sequence). Trimming left V 3 bases short and J 4 bases short, with 14 bases between. This CDR3 spans 14 amino acids. Both 60 Vbeta primers and 13 Jbeta primers went into the PCR. Assay used: immunoSEQ multiplex PCR; TCRdb lists only in-frame clones, some missing. Of about 200,000 clones detected, around four fifths appear once; the ten largest clones hold about 1.7%. The specimen was PBMCs. This chain uses TRBV5-4 with TRBJ2-7, with D possibly being TRBD1 (6 bases). This clonotype was sampled from a man aged 50 to 60 in good health and CMV-seronegative. CDR3 sequence: CASSSRDTLYEQYF. DNA for the CDR3: TGTGCCAGCAGCTCCCGGGACACCTTATACGAGCAGTACTTC.